This T cell receptor (beta chain) is from a study of identical twins. MiXCR, run by TCRdb on the 5' RACE reads, gives a single entry per CDR3 protein. This table holds some 320,000 distinct CDR3 sequences, roughly an eighth found once. This clonotype showed up just a few times. The sample was also linked to a second study, of yellow fever vaccine responses in identical twins.

The TCR comes from a woman between 18 and 29 years old in good health. The sequencing sample was made of CD8+ T cells sorted from blood.

CDR3 loop: CATSRNLRGAGELFF. DNA for the CDR3: TGTGCCACCAGCAGAAATCTCAGGGGGGCCGGGGAGCTGTTTTTT. This chain joins TRBV15 and TRBJ2-2; a weak D match, TRBD1 (7 bases). Germline CDR1 reads LNHNV; CDR2 reads YYDKDF (reference sequence). Trimming cost V 2 bases and J 6 bases, with 13 bases left between them. The CDR3 is 15 amino acids.